Listed below are T cell receptor beta chains from one sample, sequenced in a study of blood T cell repertoires in COVID-19. Measured with immunoSEQ multiplex PCR; TCRdb has only the in-frame clones, and not every one. The table has under 40,000 clones, roughly 84% seen once. Material: peripheral blood. All receptors derive from a man in his 60s with active COVID-19. Each CDR3 is given with its conserved first and last residue. Fields, in order: J gene, clone size, V gene, D gene, CDR3 protein, CDR3 DNA. A D gene is named only where the DNA matches it firmly. Clone size is stated in some rows and not others, as once, few, many or a class when expanded.

TRBJ2-2	.	TRBV5-4	.	CASSRLEPGELFF	TGTGCCAGCAGCAGACTAGAACCCGGGGAGCTGTTTTTT
TRBJ2-3	.	TRBV7-9	.	CASSLASGSTDTQYF	TGTGCCAGCAGCTTAGCTAGCGGAAGCACAGATACGCAGTATTTT
TRBJ1-3	.	TRBV7-2	TRBD1	CASSPGGTGNTIYF	TGTGCCAGCAGCCCAGGGGGTACTGGAAACACCATATATTTT
TRBJ2-5	.	TRBV5-4	.	CASSLELQGQETQYF	TGTGCCAGCAGCTTGGAACTGCAGGGACAAGAGACCCAGTACTTC
TRBJ2-3	.	TRBV6-2/TRBV6-3	.	CASSYWPSKADTQYF	TGTGCCAGCAGTTACTGGCCTAGCAAAGCAGATACGCAGTATTTT
TRBJ1-1	.	TRBV6-5	.	CASRWGGNTEAFF	TGTGCCAGCAGATGGGGGGGAAACACTGAAGCTTTCTTT
TRBJ2-7	.	TRBV25-1	.	CASSEPTRGRAEQYF	TGTGCCAGCAGTGAACCGACGCGGGGGCGCGCCGAGCAGTACTTC
TRBJ1-1	.	TRBV19	.	CASSRVSGRLNTEAFF	TGTGCCAGTAGTAGGGTGTCGGGGAGACTGAACACTGAAGCTTTCTTT
TRBJ2-3	.	TRBV18	.	CASSPRDNWQYF	TGTGCCAGCTCACCCCGGGACAATTGGCAGTATTTT
TRBJ2-7	.	TRBV29-1	TRBD1	CSATGQGGYEQYF	TGCAGCGCTACGGGACAGGGGGGATACGAGCAGTACTTC
TRBJ2-7	.	TRBV9	TRBD1	CASSAGQASYEQYF	TGTGCCAGCAGCGCGGGACAGGCCTCCTACGAGCAGTACTTC
TRBJ2-1	.	TRBV29-1	.	CSGRASSVGGEQFF	TGCAGCGGGAGGGCCTCCTCCGTCGGGGGTGAGCAGTTCTTC
TRBJ1-2	.	TRBV4-1	TRBD1	CASSQNRGRHGYTF	TGCGCCAGCAGCCAGAACAGGGGTAGGCATGGCTACACCTTC
TRBJ2-7	.	TRBV12-3/TRBV12-4	TRBD2	CASSPTSVHEQYF	TGTGCCAGCAGCCCTACTAGCGTCCACGAGCAGTACTTC
TRBJ2-7	once	TRBV7-9	TRBD2	CAITGLADSYEQYF	TGTGCCATCACGGGGCTAGCGGACTCCTACGAGCAGTACTTC
TRBJ2-7	few	TRBV5-1	.	CASSLVLGELYEQYF	TGCGCCAGCAGCTTGGTCCTTGGGGAGCTCTACGAGCAGTACTTC
TRBJ2-2	medium-sized	TRBV7-9	.	CASNLNGDLVNTGELFF	TGTGCCAGCAATCTAAACGGGGATTTGGTTAACACCGGGGAGCTGTTTTTT
TRBJ2-3	.	TRBV11-1	TRBD2	CASSPRPGGNADTQYF	TGTGCCAGCAGCCCTCGACCGGGGGGGAACGCAGATACGCAGTATTTT
TRBJ2-3	.	TRBV29-1	TRBD2	CSVVTSAGTDTQYF	TGCAGCGTTGTAACTAGCGCGGGGACAGATACGCAGTATTTT
TRBJ1-4	.	TRBV6-1	.	CASSEGAGTEKLFF	TGTGCCAGCAGTGAGGGGGCAGGGACCGAAAAACTGTTTTTT
TRBJ2-5	.	TRBV4-2	TRBD2	CASSQESGGPETQYF	TGTGCCAGCAGCCAAGAGTCGGGGGGGCCTGAGACCCAGTACTTC
TRBJ2-7	once	TRBV10-3	TRBD1	CAISEDRVGEQYF	TGTGCCATCAGTGAGGACAGGGTCGGCGAGCAGTACTTC
TRBJ1-3	.	TRBV18	.	CASSPPSGSSGNTIYF	TGTGCCAGCTCACCACCTTCTGGGAGCTCTGGAAACACCATATATTTT
TRBJ2-3	.	TRBV7-2	TRBD2	CASSSSGRDTQYF	TGTGCCAGCAGCTCGAGCGGGAGGGATACGCAGTATTTT
TRBJ1-6	once	TRBV10-3	.	CAISDGGSYNSPLHF	TGTGCCATCAGTGACGGCGGTTCCTATAATTCACCCCTCCACTTT
TRBJ2-7	once	TRBV30	.	CATQVASYEQYF	TGTGCCACACAAGTAGCATCCTACGAGCAGTACTTC
TRBJ1-5	.	TRBV18	TRBD1	CASSHGQGDQPQHF	TGTGCCAGCTCACACGGACAGGGCGATCAGCCCCAGCATTTT
TRBJ2-1	.	TRBV9	TRBD2	CASSPRTSGGASNEQFF	TGTGCCAGCAGCCCTAGGACTAGCGGGGGGGCCTCCAATGAGCAGTTCTTC
TRBJ1-3	.	TRBV6-5	.	CASSWTGGPSGNTIYF	TGTGCCAGCAGTTGGACGGGGGGCCCCTCTGGAAACACCATATATTTT
TRBJ1-2	.	TRBV3-1/TRBV3-2	.	CASSQEQGGSLGGYTF	TGTGCCAGCAGCCAAGAACAGGGCGGATCCCTGGGCGGCTACACCTTC
TRBJ2-1	.	TRBV9	TRBD2	CASSASGLVVSGEQFF	TGTGCCAGCAGCGCGTCGGGACTAGTAGTTAGCGGTGAGCAGTTCTTC
TRBJ2-3	.	TRBV4-1	TRBD2	CASSLRGSGVDTQYF	TGCGCCAGCAGCCTCCGGGGTAGCGGGGTAGATACGCAGTATTTT
TRBJ1-3	.	TRBV18	TRBD1	CASSWGQGDGNTIYF	TGTGCCAGCTCATGGGGACAGGGTGACGGAAACACCATATATTTT
TRBJ2-6	.	TRBV4-2	.	CASSQDGGAGANVLTF	TGTGCCAGCAGCCAAGACGGGGGAGCTGGGGCCAACGTCCTGACTTTC
TRBJ1-5	.	TRBV18	.	CASSPGAGNQPQHF	TGTGCCAGCTCACCAGGAGCTGGCAATCAGCCCCAGCATTTT
TRBJ1-1	.	TRBV4-1	TRBD1	CASSLGRGGASTEAFF	TGCGCCAGCAGCCTCGGGAGAGGGGGCGCCAGCACTGAAGCTTTCTTT
TRBJ2-5	once	TRBV19	.	CASSIARSHRGETQYF	TGTGCCAGTAGTATAGCCAGGAGCCATAGGGGGGAGACCCAGTACTTC
TRBJ2-5	.	TRBV7-2	.	CASSPQEGQETQYF	TGTGCCAGCAGCCCCCAAGAGGGACAAGAGACCCAGTACTTC
TRBJ1-1	.	TRBV28	.	CASRNGGGWDTEAFF	TGTGCCAGCAGGAACGGGGGTGGGTGGGACACTGAAGCTTTCTTT
TRBJ2-7	.	TRBV5-1	.	CASSSAQQYEQYF	TGCGCCAGCAGCTCAGCGCAGCAGTACGAGCAGTACTTC
TRBJ2-3	once	TRBV9	TRBD2	CASSVGSLATDTQYF	TGTGCCAGCAGCGTAGGATCACTAGCGACGGATACGCAGTATTTT
TRBJ2-7	.	TRBV11-2	TRBD2	CASSQLAAAYEQYF	TGTGCCAGCAGCCAACTAGCGGCCGCCTACGAGCAGTACTTC
TRBJ1-6	.	TRBV2	TRBD1	CASGADRVLNNSPLHF	TGTGCCAGCGGGGCAGACAGGGTTTTAAATAATTCACCCCTCCACTTT
TRBJ1-1	.	TRBV27	.	CASSVQGPNTEAFF	TGTGCCAGCAGCGTCCAGGGCCCGAACACTGAAGCTTTCTTT
TRBJ2-2	.	TRBV5-1	.	CASFEGNTGELFF	TGCGCCAGCTTCGAGGGTAACACCGGGGAGCTGTTTTTT
TRBJ1-5	.	TRBV7-2	.	CASSLALGGAGNQPQHF	TGTGCCAGCAGCTTAGCGCTCGGGGGGGCTGGCAATCAGCCCCAGCATTTT
TRBJ2-1	once	TRBV19	.	CASSIPLGGGPNEQFF	TGTGCCAGTAGTATCCCCCTGGGGGGAGGTCCAAATGAGCAGTTCTTC
TRBJ2-5	.	TRBV3-1/TRBV3-2	TRBD2	CASTRNSGGSGTQYF	TGTGCCAGCACCCGAAACTCGGGGGGAAGCGGGACCCAGTACTTC
TRBJ2-7	.	TRBV2	.	CASSEVYPAREQYF	TGTGCCAGCAGTGAGGTGTACCCGGCTAGAGAGCAGTACTTC
TRBJ2-2	.	TRBV2	.	CASKWLNTGELFF	TGTGCCAGCAAATGGCTGAACACCGGGGAGCTGTTTTTT
TRBJ2-4	.	TRBV6-1	.	CASSEWGGSGPKNIQYF	TGTGCCAGCAGTGAATGGGGGGGCTCGGGGCCCAAAAACATTCAGTACTTC
TRBJ1-6	.	TRBV6-2/TRBV6-3	TRBD1	CASSYSTGRNSPLHF	TGTGCCAGCAGTTACTCGACAGGGAGAAATTCACCCCTCCACTTT